This TCR beta chain was sequenced for a study of Graves' ophthalmopathy and Graves' hyperthyroidism. Study observations and caveats: A majority of expanded thyroid clonotypes exceeding 0.001 frequency were likewise present in blood.

The CDR3 consists of 15 residues. Germline CDR1 reads SGHVS; CDR2 reads FQNEAQ. V shed 5 bases and J shed 3 bases, with 14 bases lying between them. Amplification from RNA transcripts yielded the TCR beta CDR3 regions. The workflow started with a first-round RT-PCR run with HTBI primers and then moved on to a second-round multiplex PCR. TCRdb recomputed calls from the multiplex PCR reads with MiXCR, one row per CDR3 protein. Of hundreds of thousands of distinct CDR3 sequences listed, 20% to 25% are singletons. The diagnostic workup employed clinical symptoms, serum thyroxine, TRAb, thyroid ultrasound and orbital computed tomography. Fresh peripheral blood (around 10 ml) yielded the PBMCs. A remark on this clonotype: Its target is not known.

Material for sequencing was peripheral blood. The chain links TRBV7-8 to TRBJ1-5; D is possibly TRBD1 (5 bases). This TCR was recovered from a woman younger than 35 with stable Graves' hyperthyroidism. CDR3 sequence reads: CASSPYTGPNQPQHF. The CDR3 DNA reads TGTGCCAGCAGCCCCTACACAGGCCCCAATCAGCCCCAGCATTTT.